The entry below gives a single T cell receptor (beta chain) sequence along with its context. The V gene lost 0 bases and the J gene lost 4 bases, with 28 bases spanning the gap. The CDR3 covers 20 residues. CDR1 SGDLS and CDR2 YYNGEE come from the germline V gene. Some clones are missing from TCRdb's copy, which holds only in-frame ones; the method was immunoSEQ multiplex PCR. The data show 150,000 or so clones, with around 94% seen just once and around 14% held by the top ten. This entry comes from a study of control samples from healthy donors and cancer patients. The sequence came from a man between 40 and 49 years old in good health. Sample: blood. The rearrangement joins TRBV9 to TRBJ1-1; possibly TRBD1 for D (5 bases). CDR3 in amino acids: CASSVVVAGGRNIGGTEAFF. The DNA of the CDR3 is TGTGCCAGCAGCGTAGTAGTAGCCGGAGGGAGGAACATTGGGGGCACTGAAGCTTTCTTT. Full variable domain (remainder filled in from reference TRBV9 and TRBJ1-1): DSGVTQTPKHLITATGQRVTLRCSPRSGDLSVYWYQQSLDQGLQFLIQYYNGEERAKGNILERFSAQQFPDLHSELNLSSLELGDSALYFCASSVVVAGGRNIGGTEAFFGQGTRLTVV.